This record concerns one T cell receptor (beta chain) sequence. As yet, its antigen is unknown. This sample is part of a study of cytotoxic CD8 clonotypes in ibrutinib-treated CLL. The study, taken as a whole, reports: Under treatment, the uncommon public clonotypes either contracted or remained stable. Higher circulating CD8+ T-cell counts strongly accompanied higher baseline clonality, above age-matched healthy donors. Upon ibrutinib response clonality rose, and upon progression it fell back toward baseline.

The protocol was immunoSEQ multiplex PCR, while the TCRdb copy is restricted to in-frame clones and leaves out a portion. The sample yields about 140,000 clones, over 75% seen once. CDR3 size: 13 residues. Per the germline V gene, CDR1 is MDHEN and CDR2 is SYDVKM. Trimming took 8 bases from V and 0 from J, leaving 11 bases between them. This material consisted of PBMCs, taken after 36 months of ibrutinib treatment. This chain joins TRBV28 and TRBJ2-7, with D unresolved. This clonotype was sampled from a human donor with chronic lymphocytic leukemia. The CDR3 bases are TGTGCCAGCGCATCTTCCCTCTCCTACGAGCAGTACTTC. Its translation: CASASSLSYEQYF.